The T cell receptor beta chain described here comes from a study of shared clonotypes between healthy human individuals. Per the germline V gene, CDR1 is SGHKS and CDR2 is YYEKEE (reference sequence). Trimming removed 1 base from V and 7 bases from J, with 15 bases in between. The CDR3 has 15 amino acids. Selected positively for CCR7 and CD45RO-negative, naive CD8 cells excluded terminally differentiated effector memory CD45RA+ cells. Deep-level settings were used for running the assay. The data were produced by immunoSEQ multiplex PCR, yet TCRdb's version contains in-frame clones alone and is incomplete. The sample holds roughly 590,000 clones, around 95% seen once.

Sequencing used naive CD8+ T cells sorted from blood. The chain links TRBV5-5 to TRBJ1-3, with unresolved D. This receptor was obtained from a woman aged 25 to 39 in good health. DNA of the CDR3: TGTGCCAGCAGCTTGTGGGCTACTTCGGCCAACACCATATATTTT. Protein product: CASSLWATSANTIYF. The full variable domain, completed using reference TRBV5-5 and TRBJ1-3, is DAGVTQSPTHLIKTRGQQVTLRCSPISGHKSVSWYQQVLGQGPQFIFQYYEKEERGRGNFPDRFSARQFPNYSSELNVNALLLGDSALYLCASSLWATSANTIYFGEGSWLTVV.